A single sample gave rise to the 8 T cell receptor beta chains below, sequenced in a study of blood T cell repertoires in COVID-19. Produced via immunoSEQ multiplex PCR; TCRdb's table is partial and in-frame only. The sample carries about 270,000 clones, more than 75% recorded once. The sample was PBMCs or T cells enriched from blood (not recorded which). The receptors stem from a woman aged 18-29 years who had recovered from COVID-19.

The chain recombines TRBV7-9 with TRBJ2-2; 12 positions match TRBD2. V shed 3 bases, J shed 3 bases, and the junction held 2 bases outside the gene matches. The CDR3 spans 16 residues. Germline V gene sequence: CDR1 SEHNR, CDR2 FQNEAQ (reference sequence). As DNA, the CDR3 is TGTGCCAGCAGCTTGGGACTAGCGGGCCACACCGGGGAGCTGTTTTTT. Translated, it gives CASSLGLAGHTGELFF.

This chain links TRBV5-4 with TRBJ2-1; D is possibly TRBD2 (6 bases). The CDR3 has 14 residues. Trimming stripped 4 bases from V and 8 bases from J, with 16 bases between. Germline assignment: CDR1 SGHNT and CDR2 YYREEE (reference sequence). CDR3 sequence (DNA): TGTGCCAGCAGCACCGGGGGAAGGACGGATGAGCAGTTCTTC. This translates into CASSTGGRTDEQFF.

The genes are TRBV3-1 (or the pseudogene TRBV3-2) and TRBJ2-2; weak D call: TRBD1 (5 bases). Germline CDR1 and CDR2: LGHDT and YNNKEL (reference sequence). The V end lost 1 base, the J end lost 2 bases, and 11 bases lay between the germline ends. The CDR3 is made up of 16 amino acids. This CDR3 reads CASSQAFDSNTGELFF. The CDR3 DNA is TGTGCCAGCAGCCAAGCTTTCGACAGTAACACCGGGGAGCTGTTTTTT.

V gene TRBV27 combines with J gene TRBJ2-5; 7 bases line up with TRBD2. The trim removed 5 bases at V and 10 bases at J, leaving 16 bases unmatched. Germline CDR1 and CDR2: MNHEY and SMNVEV (reference sequence). The CDR3 is 15 residues long. CDR3 amino acids: CASSNAGTMIHDQYF. CDR3 bases: TGTGCCAGCAGTAACGCCGGGACTATGATTCACGACCAGTACTTC.

There are a few counts of this clone. This sequence joins TRBV29-1 and TRBJ2-3, with D maybe TRBD1 (5 bases). Trimming pared 5 bases from V and 6 bases from J, leaving 15 bases between. CDR3 length equals 13 residues. CDR1 and CDR2 from the germline V gene are SQVTM and ANQGSEA. This chain's CDR3 is CSVFALGADTQYF. In DNA, the CDR3 is TGCAGCGTTTTCGCCCTAGGGGCCGATACGCAGTATTTT.

A word on this clone: The same CDR3 is also encoded by other DNA sequences in this sample. The J gene is TRBJ1-1, the V gene TRBV18; no clear D gene. V lost 6 bases, J lost 1 base, and 9 bases lay in between. CDR1 is KGHSH and CDR2 is LQKENI in the germline V gene. The CDR3 totals 13 residues. DNA of the CDR3: TGTGCCAGCTCTCTCACAGAGAACACTGAAGCTTTCTTT. Its translation: CASSLTENTEAFF.

The chain combines TRBV3-1 (or the pseudogene TRBV3-2) with TRBJ1-2; 11 bases match TRBD1. The CDR3 contains 18 residues. After removal of 4 bases from V and 2 bases from J, the junction contained 12 bases not matched to a gene. Germline loops: CDR1 LGHDT, CDR2 YNNKEL (reference sequence). CDR3 coding DNA: TGTGCCAGCAGCCTGGGACAGGGGGTGGCCTACCCAAACTATGGCTACACCTTC. As protein: CASSLGQGVAYPNYGYTF.

This clone occurred once. The chain recombines TRBV7-2 with TRBJ1-4, with D possibly TRBD1 on 5 matching bases. Per the germline V gene, CDR1 is SGHTA and CDR2 is FQGNSA. The CDR3 consists of 15 residues. Between the trimmed V and J ends, which lost 1 base and 8 bases, there was a span of 14 bases. CDR3 bases: TGTGCCAGCAGCTTAGAGGCAGGGCCTTACGAAAAACTGTTTTTT. This sequence encodes CASSLEAGPYEKLFF.